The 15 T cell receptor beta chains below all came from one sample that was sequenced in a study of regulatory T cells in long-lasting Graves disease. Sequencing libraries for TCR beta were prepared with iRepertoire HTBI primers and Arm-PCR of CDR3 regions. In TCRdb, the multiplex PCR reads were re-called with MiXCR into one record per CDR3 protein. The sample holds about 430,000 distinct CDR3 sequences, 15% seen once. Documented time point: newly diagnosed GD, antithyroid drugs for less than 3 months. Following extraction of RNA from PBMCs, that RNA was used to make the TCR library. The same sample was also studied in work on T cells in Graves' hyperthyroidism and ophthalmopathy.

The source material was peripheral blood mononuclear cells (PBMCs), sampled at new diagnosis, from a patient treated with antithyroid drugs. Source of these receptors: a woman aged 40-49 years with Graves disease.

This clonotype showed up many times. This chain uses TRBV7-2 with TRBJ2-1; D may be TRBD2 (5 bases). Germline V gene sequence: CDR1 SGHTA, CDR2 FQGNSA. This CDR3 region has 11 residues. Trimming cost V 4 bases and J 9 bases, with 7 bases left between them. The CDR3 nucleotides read TGTGCCAGCAGCTCTAGCTTTGAGCAGTTCTTC. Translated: CASSSSFEQFF.

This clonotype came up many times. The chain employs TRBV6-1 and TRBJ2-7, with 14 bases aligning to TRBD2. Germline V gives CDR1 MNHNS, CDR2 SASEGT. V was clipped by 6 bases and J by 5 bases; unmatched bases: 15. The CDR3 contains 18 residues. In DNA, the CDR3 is TGTGCCAGCAGCCGACCAACCGGGACTAGCGGGAGAGGTGACGAGCAGTACTTC. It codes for CASSRPTGTSGRGDEQYF.

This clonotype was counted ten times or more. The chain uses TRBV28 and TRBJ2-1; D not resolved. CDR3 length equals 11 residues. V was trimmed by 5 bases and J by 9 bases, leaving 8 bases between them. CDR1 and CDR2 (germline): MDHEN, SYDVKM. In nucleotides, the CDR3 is TGTGCCAGCAGTCTTAACCTTGAGCAGTTCTTC. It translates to CASSLNLEQFF.

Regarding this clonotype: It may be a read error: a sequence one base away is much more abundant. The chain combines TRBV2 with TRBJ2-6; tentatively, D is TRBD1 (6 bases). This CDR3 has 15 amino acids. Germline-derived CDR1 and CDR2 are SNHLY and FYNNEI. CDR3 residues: CASSEGGLGANVPTF. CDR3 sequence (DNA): TGTGCCAGCAGTGAAGGGGGGTTGGGGGCCAACGTCCCGACTTTC.

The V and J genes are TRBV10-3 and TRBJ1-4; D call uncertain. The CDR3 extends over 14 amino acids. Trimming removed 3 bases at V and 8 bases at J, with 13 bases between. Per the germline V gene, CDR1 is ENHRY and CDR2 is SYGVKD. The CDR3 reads CAISEDQIVEKLFF. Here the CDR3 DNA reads TGTGCCATCAGTGAAGACCAGATAGTCGAAAAACTGTTTTTT.

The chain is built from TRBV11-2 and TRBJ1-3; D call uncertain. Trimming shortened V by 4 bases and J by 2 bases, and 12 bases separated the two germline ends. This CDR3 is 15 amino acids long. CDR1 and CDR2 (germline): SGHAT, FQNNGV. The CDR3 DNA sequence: TGTGCCAGCAGCTCCCAGAGATTCACTGGAAACACCATATATTTT. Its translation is CASSSQRFTGNTIYF. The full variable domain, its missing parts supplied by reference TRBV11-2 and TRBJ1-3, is EAGVAQSPRYKIIEKRQSVAFWCNPISGHATLYWYQQILGQGPKLLIQFQNNGVVDDSQLPKDRFSAERLKGVDSTLKIQPAKLEDSAVYLCASSSQRFTGNTIYFGEGSWLTVV.

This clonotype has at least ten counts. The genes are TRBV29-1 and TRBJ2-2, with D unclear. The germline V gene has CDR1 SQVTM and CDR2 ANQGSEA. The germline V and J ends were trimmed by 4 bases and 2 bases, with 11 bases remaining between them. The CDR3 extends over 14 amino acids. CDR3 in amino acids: CSVVPSVNTGELFF. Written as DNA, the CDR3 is TGCAGCGTTGTCCCCTCGGTAAACACCGGGGAGCTGTTTTTT.

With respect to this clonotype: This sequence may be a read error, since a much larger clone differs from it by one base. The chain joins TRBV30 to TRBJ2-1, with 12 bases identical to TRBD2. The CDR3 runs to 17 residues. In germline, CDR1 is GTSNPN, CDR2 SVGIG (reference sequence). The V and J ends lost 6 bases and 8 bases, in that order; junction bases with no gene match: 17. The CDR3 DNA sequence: TGTGCCTGCACGGTACTAGCGGGAGGAGTAATTGAGGATGAGCAGTTCTTC. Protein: CACTVLAGGVIEDEQFF.

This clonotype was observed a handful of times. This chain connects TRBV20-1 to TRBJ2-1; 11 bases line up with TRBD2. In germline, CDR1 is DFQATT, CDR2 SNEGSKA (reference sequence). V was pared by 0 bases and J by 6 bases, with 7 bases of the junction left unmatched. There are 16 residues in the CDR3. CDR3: CSARDQGTSGLNEQFF. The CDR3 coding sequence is TGCAGTGCTAGAGATCAGGGGACTAGCGGTCTCAATGAGCAGTTCTTC.

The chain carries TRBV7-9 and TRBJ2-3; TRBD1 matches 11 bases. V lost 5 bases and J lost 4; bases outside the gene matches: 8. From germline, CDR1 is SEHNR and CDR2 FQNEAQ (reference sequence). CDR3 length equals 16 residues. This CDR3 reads CASSPWTGGKADTQYF. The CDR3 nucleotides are TGTGCCAGCAGCCCCTGGACAGGGGGCAAAGCAGATACGCAGTATTTT.

CDR3 nucleotide sequence: TGTGCCAGCAGGCGGGATATCGGGGAGCTGTTTTTT. Translating it yields CASRRDIGELFF. This chain connects TRBV14 to TRBJ2-2, with a weak D call TRBD2 (6 bases). V lost 6 bases to trimming and J lost 7 bases, with 9 bases between them. This CDR3 is built from 12 residues. Per germline, CDR1 SGHDN and CDR2 FVKESK.

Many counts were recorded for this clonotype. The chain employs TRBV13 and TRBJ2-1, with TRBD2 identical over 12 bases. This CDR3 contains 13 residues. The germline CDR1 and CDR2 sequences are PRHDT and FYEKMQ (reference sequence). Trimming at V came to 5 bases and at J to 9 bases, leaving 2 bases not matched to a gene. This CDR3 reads CASSALAGGEQFF. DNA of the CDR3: TGTGCCAGCAGCGCACTAGCGGGAGGTGAGCAGTTCTTC.

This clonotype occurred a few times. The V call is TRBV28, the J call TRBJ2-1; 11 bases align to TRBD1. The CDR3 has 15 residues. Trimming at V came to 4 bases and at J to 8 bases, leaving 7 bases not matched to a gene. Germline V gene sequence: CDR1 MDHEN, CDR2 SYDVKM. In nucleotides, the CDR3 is TGTGCCAGCAGTTCGGACAGGGGGCGGTACGATGAGCAGTTCTTC. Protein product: CASSSDRGRYDEQFF.

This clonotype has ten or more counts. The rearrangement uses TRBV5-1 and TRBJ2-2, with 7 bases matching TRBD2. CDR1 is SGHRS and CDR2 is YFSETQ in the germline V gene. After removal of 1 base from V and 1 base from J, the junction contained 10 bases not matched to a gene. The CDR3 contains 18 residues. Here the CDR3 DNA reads TGCGCCAGCAGCTTGCCCAGCGGGGCGCCACGGAACACCGGGGAGCTGTTTTTT. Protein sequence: CASSLPSGAPRNTGELFF.

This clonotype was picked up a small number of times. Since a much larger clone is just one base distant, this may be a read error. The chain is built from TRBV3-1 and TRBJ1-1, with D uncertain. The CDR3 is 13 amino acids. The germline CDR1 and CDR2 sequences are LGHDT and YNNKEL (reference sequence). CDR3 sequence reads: CASSQVANTEALF. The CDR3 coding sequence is TGTGCCAGCAGCCAAGTAGCGAACACTGAAGCTCTCTTT. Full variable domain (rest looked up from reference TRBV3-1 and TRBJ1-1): DTAVSQTPKYLVTQMGNDKSIKCEQNLGHDTMYWYKQDSKKFLKIMFSYNNKELIINETVPNRFSPKSPDKAHLNLHINSLELGDSAVYFCASSQVANTEALFGQGTRLTVV.